This is a list of T cell receptor beta chains from one sample in a study of blood T cells in healthy people across ages. From the 5' RACE reads, TCRdb called clonotypes with MiXCR, one entry per CDR3 protein. The sample yields about 1 million distinct CDR3 sequences, 40% to 45% seen once. Sequenced material: blood. The source is a woman aged 55 to 70 in good health. The CDR3 runs from the conserved cysteine through the conserved F or W. The order of the fields is D gene, clone size, V gene, J gene, CDR3 DNA, CDR3 protein. The D gene is left open where the match is weak. Not all rows give a size; the values are once, few, many and, for expanded clones, a class.

D gene: TRBD1
clone size: -
V gene: TRBV6-5
J gene: TRBJ2-5
CDR3 DNA: TGTGCCAGCAGTGACTCGACAGGGAAAGAGACCCAGTACTTC
CDR3 protein: CASSDSTGKETQYF

D gene: -
clone size: -
V gene: TRBV6-6
J gene: TRBJ1-6
CDR3 DNA: TGTGCCAGCAGTTACATCCGTTCACCCCTCCACTTT
CDR3 protein: CASSYIRSPLHF

D gene: -
clone size: -
V gene: TRBV14
J gene: TRBJ2-7
CDR3 DNA: TGTGCCAGCAGCCAAGAGCTAGGGGTTGAGCAGTACTTC
CDR3 protein: CASSQELGVEQYF

D gene: -
clone size: few
V gene: TRBV29-1
J gene: TRBJ2-3
CDR3 DNA: TGCAGCGTTGACGGGGGTGCAGATACGCAGTATTTT
CDR3 protein: CSVDGGADTQYF

D gene: -
clone size: -
V gene: TRBV12-3/TRBV12-4
J gene: TRBJ2-5
CDR3 DNA: TGTGCCAGCAGTTTAGCGCTCCGGTTGGGGGAGACCCAGTACTTC
CDR3 protein: CASSLALRLGETQYF

D gene: -
clone size: -
V gene: TRBV12-3/TRBV12-4
J gene: TRBJ2-5
CDR3 DNA: TGTGCCAGCAGTTGGGGGTTGCAGACCCAGTACTTC
CDR3 protein: CASSWGLQTQYF

D gene: -
clone size: few
V gene: TRBV10-3
J gene: TRBJ2-7
CDR3 DNA: TGTGCCTTTTCCCCTGGGTCAACCTACGAGCAGTACTTC
CDR3 protein: CAFSPGSTYEQYF

D gene: TRBD1
clone size: -
V gene: TRBV27
J gene: TRBJ2-3
CDR3 DNA: TGTGCCAGCAGTTTTCAACAGGGGATCACAGATACGCAGTATTTT
CDR3 protein: CASSFQQGITDTQYF

D gene: TRBD2
clone size: -
V gene: TRBV7-9
J gene: TRBJ2-1
CDR3 DNA: TGTGCCAGCAGCGTCAGCGGGAGATGGAATGAGCAGTTCTTC
CDR3 protein: CASSVSGRWNEQFF

D gene: -
clone size: -
V gene: TRBV12-3/TRBV12-4
J gene: TRBJ1-2
CDR3 DNA: TGTGCCAGCAGTTTACGGTCCCTTGGGGGCTACACCTTC
CDR3 protein: CASSLRSLGGYTF

D gene: TRBD1
clone size: few
V gene: TRBV6-5
J gene: TRBJ1-2
CDR3 DNA: TGTGCCAGCAGGCCGGGACAGCTGGGCGGCTACACCTTC
CDR3 protein: CASRPGQLGGYTF

D gene: TRBD1
clone size: few
V gene: TRBV27
J gene: TRBJ1-2
CDR3 DNA: TGTGCCAGCAGTCTCGACAGGGGCGGAAACTATGGCTACACCTTC
CDR3 protein: CASSLDRGGNYGYTF

D gene: -
clone size: -
V gene: TRBV7-9
J gene: TRBJ2-4
CDR3 DNA: TGTGCCAGCAGCCTATTCCGCGGTCAGGGAGGAATCGGAAACATTCAGTACTTC
CDR3 protein: CASSLFRGQGGIGNIQYF

D gene: TRBD2
clone size: -
V gene: TRBV5-1
J gene: TRBJ2-1
CDR3 DNA: TGCGCCAGCAGCGCTACCGGGACTAGCGGGAAAAGCTCCTACAATGAGCAGTTCTTC
CDR3 protein: CASSATGTSGKSSYNEQFF

D gene: -
clone size: -
V gene: TRBV20-1
J gene: TRBJ1-1
CDR3 DNA: TGCAGTGCCACAAGGGGGGCGGGAGGCACTGAAGCTTTCTTT
CDR3 protein: CSATRGAGGTEAFF

D gene: TRBD1
clone size: few
V gene: TRBV10-3
J gene: TRBJ2-5
CDR3 DNA: TGTGCCATCAGTGAGTCGACAGGGAACCAAGAGACCCAGTACTTC
CDR3 protein: CAISESTGNQETQYF

D gene: TRBD2
clone size: once
V gene: TRBV19
J gene: TRBJ2-7
CDR3 DNA: TGTGCCAGTGCCGGGACTATAACCTCCTACGAGCAGTACTTC
CDR3 protein: CASAGTITSYEQYF

D gene: TRBD2
clone size: -
V gene: TRBV15
J gene: TRBJ2-3
CDR3 DNA: TGTGCCACCAGCGGAGACATAAGACTAGCTCCCCGCACAGATACGCAGTATTTT
CDR3 protein: CATSGDIRLAPRTDTQYF

D gene: TRBD1
clone size: -
V gene: TRBV5-1
J gene: TRBJ2-7
CDR3 DNA: TGCGCCAGCAGCTTGGATGGGACAGGACGGTACGAGCAGTACTTC
CDR3 protein: CASSLDGTGRYEQYF

D gene: -
clone size: -
V gene: TRBV3-1
J gene: TRBJ2-1
CDR3 DNA: TGTGCCAGCAGCCTCAGACAGGATGAGCAGTTCTTC
CDR3 protein: CASSLRQDEQFF

D gene: TRBD1
clone size: few
V gene: TRBV6-1
J gene: TRBJ2-3
CDR3 DNA: TGTGCCAGCACTACGACAGGGTTCAGCACAGATACGCAGTATTTT
CDR3 protein: CASTTTGFSTDTQYF

D gene: TRBD2
clone size: few
V gene: TRBV2
J gene: TRBJ2-3
CDR3 DNA: TGTGCCAGCAGCCGTGGACTAGCGGGAGCCGGGTCAGATACGCAGTATTTT
CDR3 protein: CASSRGLAGAGSDTQYF

D gene: TRBD1
clone size: -
V gene: TRBV12-3/TRBV12-4
J gene: TRBJ2-1
CDR3 DNA: TGTGCCAGCAGGGGGGGACAGGGAGTCTACAATGAGCAGTTCTTC
CDR3 protein: CASRGGQGVYNEQFF

D gene: -
clone size: few
V gene: TRBV3-1
J gene: TRBJ2-5
CDR3 DNA: TGTGCCAGCAGCCTTACTAGCTCCTCCAAAGAGACCCAGTACTTC
CDR3 protein: CASSLTSSSKETQYF

D gene: -
clone size: -
V gene: TRBV6-1
J gene: TRBJ2-5
CDR3 DNA: TGTGCCAGCAACGGGCCCCACGGGGAGACCCAGTACTTC
CDR3 protein: CASNGPHGETQYF

D gene: -
clone size: many
V gene: TRBV13
J gene: TRBJ2-7
CDR3 DNA: TGTGCCAGCAGCTTAGGGACAGGTCCCACCTACGAGCAGTACTTC
CDR3 protein: CASSLGTGPTYEQYF

D gene: -
clone size: few
V gene: TRBV28
J gene: TRBJ2-4
CDR3 DNA: TGTGCCAGCACCTCCGGGGCCAAAAACATTCAGTACTTC
CDR3 protein: CASTSGAKNIQYF

D gene: -
clone size: -
V gene: TRBV3-1
J gene: TRBJ2-7
CDR3 DNA: TGTGCCAGCAGCCAGGGCGACACGAACGAGCAGTACTTC
CDR3 protein: CASSQGDTNEQYF

D gene: TRBD2
clone size: -
V gene: TRBV6-5
J gene: TRBJ2-1
CDR3 DNA: TGTGCCACATACCGTAGCGGGGCCGGCAATGAGCAGTTCTTC
CDR3 protein: CATYRSGAGNEQFF

D gene: TRBD2
clone size: -
V gene: TRBV28
J gene: TRBJ2-5
CDR3 DNA: TGTGCCAGCAGTCCGGCGGGAGCCCTCTACAATGAGCAGTACTTC
CDR3 protein: CASSPAGALYNEQYF

D gene: TRBD2
clone size: -
V gene: TRBV6-1
J gene: TRBJ2-7
CDR3 DNA: TGTGCCAGCAGTGAAACCGGGCCGGGACTAGCGGGAGGGTATGAGCAGTACTTC
CDR3 protein: CASSETGPGLAGGYEQYF

D gene: -
clone size: -
V gene: TRBV5-1
J gene: TRBJ2-1
CDR3 DNA: TGCGCCAGCGGAGGGGGACTAACCAACGGTGAGCAGTTCTTC
CDR3 protein: CASGGGLTNGEQFF

D gene: -
clone size: -
V gene: TRBV7-8
J gene: TRBJ2-1
CDR3 DNA: TGTGCCAGCAGCTTAGATGAGCCCTCCTACAATGAGCAGTTCTTC
CDR3 protein: CASSLDEPSYNEQFF

D gene: -
clone size: few
V gene: TRBV29-1
J gene: TRBJ2-7
CDR3 DNA: TGCAGCGTTGAAGGGATCCGCCCCTACGAGCAGTACTTC
CDR3 protein: CSVEGIRPYEQYF

D gene: TRBD1
clone size: few
V gene: TRBV28
J gene: TRBJ2-3
CDR3 DNA: TGTGCCAGCAGTCACCGGGACAGCCCCACAGATACGCAGTATTTT
CDR3 protein: CASSHRDSPTDTQYF

D gene: TRBD2
clone size: few
V gene: TRBV6-5
J gene: TRBJ2-7
CDR3 DNA: TGTGCCAGCAGTCCGGGGACTAGCGCCTACGAGCAGTACTTC
CDR3 protein: CASSPGTSAYEQYF

D gene: -
clone size: few
V gene: TRBV7-2
J gene: TRBJ2-1
CDR3 DNA: TGTGCCAGCAGCTTAGCCTGGGGGTACAATGAGCAGTTCTTC
CDR3 protein: CASSLAWGYNEQFF

D gene: TRBD2
clone size: -
V gene: TRBV7-2
J gene: TRBJ2-3
CDR3 DNA: TGTGCCAGCAGCTTAGGGCTGGGGCCTCTAGCGGGAGGACGGGATACGCAGTATTTT
CDR3 protein: CASSLGLGPLAGGRDTQYF

D gene: TRBD1
clone size: -
V gene: TRBV5-1
J gene: TRBJ1-2
CDR3 DNA: TGCGCCAGCAACGAACGGACAGGGACCAACTATGGCTACACCTTC
CDR3 protein: CASNERTGTNYGYTF

D gene: TRBD1
clone size: -
V gene: TRBV6-5
J gene: TRBJ1-6
CDR3 DNA: TGTGCCAGCAGTTACACCGATCAGGCGGTTGACAGGGTTAAGAATTCACCCCTCCACTTT
CDR3 protein: CASSYTDQAVDRVKNSPLHF